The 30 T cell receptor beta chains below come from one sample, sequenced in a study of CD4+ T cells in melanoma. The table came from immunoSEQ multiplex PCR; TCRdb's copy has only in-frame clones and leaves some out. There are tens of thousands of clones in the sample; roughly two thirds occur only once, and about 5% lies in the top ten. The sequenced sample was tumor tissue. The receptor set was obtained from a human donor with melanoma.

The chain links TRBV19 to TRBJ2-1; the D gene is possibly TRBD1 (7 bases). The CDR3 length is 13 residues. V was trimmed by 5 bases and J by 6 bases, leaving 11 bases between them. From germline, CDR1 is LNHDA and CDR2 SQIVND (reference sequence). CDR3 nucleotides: TGTGCCAGTAGTCACAGGGGAGGCAATGAGCAGTTCTTC. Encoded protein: CASSHRGGNEQFF. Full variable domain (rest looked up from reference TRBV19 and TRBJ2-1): DGGITQSPKYLFRKEGQNVTLSCEQNLNHDAMYWYRQDPGQGLRLIYYSQIVNDFQKGDIAEGYSVSREKKESFPLTVTSAQKNPTAFYLCASSHRGGNEQFFGPGTRLTVL.

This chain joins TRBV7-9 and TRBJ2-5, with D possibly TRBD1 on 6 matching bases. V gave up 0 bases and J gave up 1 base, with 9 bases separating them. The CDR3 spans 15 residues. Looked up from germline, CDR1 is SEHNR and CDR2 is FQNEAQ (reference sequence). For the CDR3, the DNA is TGTGCCAGCAGCTTAGCGCACAGGGCCCAAGAGACCCAGTACTTC. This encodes CASSLAHRAQETQYF.

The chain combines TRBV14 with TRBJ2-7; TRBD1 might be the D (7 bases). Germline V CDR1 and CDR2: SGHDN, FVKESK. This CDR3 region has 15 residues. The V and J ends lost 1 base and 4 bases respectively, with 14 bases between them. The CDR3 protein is CASSQVEGQRYEQYF. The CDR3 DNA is TGTGCCAGCAGCCAAGTGGAGGGACAGCGTTACGAGCAGTACTTC. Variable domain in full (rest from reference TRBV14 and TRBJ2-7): EAGVTQFPSHSVIEKGQTVTLRCDPISGHDNLYWYRRVMGKEIKFLLHFVKESKQDESGMPNNRFLAERTGGTYSTLKVQPAELEDSGVYFCASSQVEGQRYEQYFGPGTRLTVT.

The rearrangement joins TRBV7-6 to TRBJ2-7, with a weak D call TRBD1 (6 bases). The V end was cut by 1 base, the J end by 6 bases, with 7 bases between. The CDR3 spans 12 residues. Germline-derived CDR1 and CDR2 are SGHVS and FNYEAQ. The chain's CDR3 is CASSLVQGEQYF. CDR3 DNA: TGTGCCAGCAGCTTAGTACAGGGCGAGCAGTACTTC.

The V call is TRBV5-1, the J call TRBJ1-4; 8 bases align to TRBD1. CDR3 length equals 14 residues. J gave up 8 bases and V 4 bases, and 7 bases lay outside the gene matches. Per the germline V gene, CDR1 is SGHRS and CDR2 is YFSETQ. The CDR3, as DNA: TGCGCCAGCAGCCCTGGACAGGGTAGGGAAAAACTGTTTTTT. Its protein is CASSPGQGREKLFF.

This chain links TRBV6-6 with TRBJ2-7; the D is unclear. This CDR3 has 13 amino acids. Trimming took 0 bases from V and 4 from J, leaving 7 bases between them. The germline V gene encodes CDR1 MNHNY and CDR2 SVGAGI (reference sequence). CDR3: CASSYSSRYEQYF. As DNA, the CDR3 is TGTGCCAGCAGTTACTCGTCCCGGTACGAGCAGTACTTC.

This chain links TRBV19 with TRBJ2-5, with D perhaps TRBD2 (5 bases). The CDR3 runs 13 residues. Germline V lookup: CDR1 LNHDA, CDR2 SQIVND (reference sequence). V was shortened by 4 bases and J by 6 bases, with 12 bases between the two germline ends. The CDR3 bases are TGTGCCAGTAGTAGCAAAGGGAGCCAGACCCAGTACTTC. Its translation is CASSSKGSQTQYF.

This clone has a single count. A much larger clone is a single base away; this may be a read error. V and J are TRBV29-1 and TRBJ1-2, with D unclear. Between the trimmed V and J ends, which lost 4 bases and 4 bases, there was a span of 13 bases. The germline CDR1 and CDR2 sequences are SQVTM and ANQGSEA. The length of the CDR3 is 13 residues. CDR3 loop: CSVVHEASYGYTF. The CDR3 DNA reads TGCAGCGTTGTACACGAAGCTAGCTATGGCTACACCTTC. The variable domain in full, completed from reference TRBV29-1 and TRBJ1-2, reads SAVISQKPSRDICQRGTSLTIQCQVDSQVTMMFWYRQQPGQSLTLIATANQGSEATYESGFVIDKFPISRPNLTFSTLTVSNMSPEDSSIYLCSVVHEASYGYTFGSGTRLTVV.

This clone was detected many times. The CDR3 bases are TGTGCCAGCAGCGTGCAGGGGGCTCGTCAGTTCTTC. Residues: CASSVQGARQFF. The chain has TRBV5-4 and TRBJ2-1; 8 positions match TRBD1. This CDR3 spans 12 amino acids. Germline V CDR1 and CDR2: SGHNT, YYREEE (reference sequence). J lost 13 bases, V lost 4 bases, and 7 bases had no gene match. Drawing the rest from reference TRBV5-4 and TRBJ2-1, the complete variable domain is ETGVTQSPTHLIKTRGQQVTLRCSSQSGHNTVSWYQQALGQGPQFIFQYYREEENGRGNFPPRFSGLQFPNYSSELNVNALELDDSALYLCASSVQGARQFFGPGTRLTVL.

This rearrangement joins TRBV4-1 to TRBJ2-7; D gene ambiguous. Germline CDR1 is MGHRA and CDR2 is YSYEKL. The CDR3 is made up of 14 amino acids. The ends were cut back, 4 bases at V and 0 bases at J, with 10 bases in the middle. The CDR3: CASSPQPGSYEQYF. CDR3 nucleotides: TGCGCCAGCAGCCCCCAACCCGGCTCCTACGAGCAGTACTTC.

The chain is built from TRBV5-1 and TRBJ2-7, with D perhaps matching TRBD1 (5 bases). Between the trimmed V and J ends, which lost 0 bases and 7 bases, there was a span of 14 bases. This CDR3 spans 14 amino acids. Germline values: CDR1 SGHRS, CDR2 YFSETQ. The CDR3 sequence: CASSLGQGWGEQYF. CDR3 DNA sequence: TGCGCCAGCAGCTTGGGTCAGGGTTGGGGTGAGCAGTACTTC.

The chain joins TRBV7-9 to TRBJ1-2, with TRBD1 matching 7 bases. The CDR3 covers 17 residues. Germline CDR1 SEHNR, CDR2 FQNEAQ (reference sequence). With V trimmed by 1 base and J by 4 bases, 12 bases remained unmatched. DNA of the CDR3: TGTGCCAGCAGCTTAGAAGTTTTGACAGGGATGGCCTATGGCTACACCTTC. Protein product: CASSLEVLTGMAYGYTF.

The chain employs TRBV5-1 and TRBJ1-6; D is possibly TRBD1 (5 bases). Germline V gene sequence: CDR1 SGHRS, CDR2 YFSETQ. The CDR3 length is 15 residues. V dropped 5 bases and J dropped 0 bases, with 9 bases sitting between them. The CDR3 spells CASSIDSSYNSPLHF. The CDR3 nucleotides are TGCGCCAGCAGTATCGACAGCTCCTATAATTCACCCCTCCACTTT.

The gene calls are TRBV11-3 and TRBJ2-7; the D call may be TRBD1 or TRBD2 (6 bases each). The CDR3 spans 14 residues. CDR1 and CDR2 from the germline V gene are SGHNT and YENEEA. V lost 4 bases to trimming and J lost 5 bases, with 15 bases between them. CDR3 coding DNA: TGTGCCAGCAGCTCCTCGGGGGCTACGGACGAGCAGTACTTC. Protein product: CASSSSGATDEQYF.

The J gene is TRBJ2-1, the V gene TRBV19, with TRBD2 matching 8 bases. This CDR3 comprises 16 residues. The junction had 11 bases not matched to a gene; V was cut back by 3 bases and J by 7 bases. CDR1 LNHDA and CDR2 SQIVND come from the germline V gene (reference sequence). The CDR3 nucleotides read TGTGCCAGTAGTATGGGGCCGGGGGGGCCTGGTAATGAGCAGTTCTTC. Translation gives CASSMGPGGPGNEQFF.

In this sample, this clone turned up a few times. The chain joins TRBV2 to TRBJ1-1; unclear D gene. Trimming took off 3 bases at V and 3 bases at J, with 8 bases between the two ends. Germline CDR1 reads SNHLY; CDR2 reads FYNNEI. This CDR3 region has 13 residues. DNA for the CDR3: TGTGCCAGCAGTGACGAGGTGGACACTGAAGCTTTCTTT. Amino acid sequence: CASSDEVDTEAFF.

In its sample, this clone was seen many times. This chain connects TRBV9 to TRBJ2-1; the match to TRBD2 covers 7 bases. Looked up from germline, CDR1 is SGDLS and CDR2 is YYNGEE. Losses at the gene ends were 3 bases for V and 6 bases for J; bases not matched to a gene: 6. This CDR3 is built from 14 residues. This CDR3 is CASSATGTTNEQFF. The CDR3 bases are TGTGCCAGCAGCGCTACCGGGACTACCAATGAGCAGTTCTTC.

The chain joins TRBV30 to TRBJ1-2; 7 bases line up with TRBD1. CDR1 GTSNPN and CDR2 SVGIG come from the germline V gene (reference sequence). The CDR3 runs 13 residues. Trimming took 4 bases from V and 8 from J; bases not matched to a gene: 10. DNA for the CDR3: TGTGCCTGGATTATGGACAGGACTATGGGCTACACCTTC. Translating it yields CAWIMDRTMGYTF. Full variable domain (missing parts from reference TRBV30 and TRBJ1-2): SQTIHQWPATLVQPVGSPLSLECTVEGTSNPNLYWYRQAAGRGLQLLFYSVGIGQISSEVPQNLSASRPQDRQFILSSKKLLLSDSGFYLCAWIMDRTMGYTFGSGTRLTVV.

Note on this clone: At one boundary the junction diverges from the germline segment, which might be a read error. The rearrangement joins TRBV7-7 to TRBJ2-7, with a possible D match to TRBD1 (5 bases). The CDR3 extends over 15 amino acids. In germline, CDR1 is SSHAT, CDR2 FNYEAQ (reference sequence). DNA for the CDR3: TGCGCCAGCAGCCAAGAGGTGACAGAGAATTACGAGCAGTACTTC. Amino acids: CASSQEVTENYEQYF.

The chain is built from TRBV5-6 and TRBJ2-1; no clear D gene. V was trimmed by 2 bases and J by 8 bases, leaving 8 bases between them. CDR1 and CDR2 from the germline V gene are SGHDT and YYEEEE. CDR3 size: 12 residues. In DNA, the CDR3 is TGTGCCAGCAGCTTCGTTCGCTATGAGCAGTTCTTC. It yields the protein CASSFVRYEQFF.

CDR3 sequence (DNA): TGCGCCAGCAGCTTGGCCTTGACAGGGCTGGGAAACACCATATATTTT. The encoded protein is CASSLALTGLGNTIYF. The J gene is TRBJ1-3, the V gene TRBV5-1, with 7 bases identical to TRBD1. Germline V lookup: CDR1 SGHRS, CDR2 YFSETQ. V dropped 0 bases and J dropped 4; count of bases not matched to a gene: 7. CDR3 length: 16 residues.

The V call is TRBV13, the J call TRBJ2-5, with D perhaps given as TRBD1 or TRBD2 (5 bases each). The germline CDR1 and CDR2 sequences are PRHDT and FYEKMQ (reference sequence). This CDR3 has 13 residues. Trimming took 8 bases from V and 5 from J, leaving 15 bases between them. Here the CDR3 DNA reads TGTGCCAGCTCACCCGGGGCGAGGGAGACCCAGTACTTC. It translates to CASSPGARETQYF.

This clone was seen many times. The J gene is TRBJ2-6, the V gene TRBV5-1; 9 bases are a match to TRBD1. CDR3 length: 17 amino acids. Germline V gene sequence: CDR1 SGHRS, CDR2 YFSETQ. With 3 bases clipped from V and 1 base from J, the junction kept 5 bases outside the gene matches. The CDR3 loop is CASSSGTGYSGANVLTF. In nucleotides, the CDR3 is TGCGCCAGCAGCTCCGGGACAGGGTATTCTGGGGCCAACGTCCTGACTTTC.

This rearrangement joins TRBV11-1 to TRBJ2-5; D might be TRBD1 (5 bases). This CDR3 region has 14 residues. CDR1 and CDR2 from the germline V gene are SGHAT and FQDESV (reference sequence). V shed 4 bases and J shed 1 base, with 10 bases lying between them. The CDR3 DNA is TGTGCCAGCAGCTGGGGCTACGGCCAAGAGACCCAGTACTTC. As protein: CASSWGYGQETQYF.

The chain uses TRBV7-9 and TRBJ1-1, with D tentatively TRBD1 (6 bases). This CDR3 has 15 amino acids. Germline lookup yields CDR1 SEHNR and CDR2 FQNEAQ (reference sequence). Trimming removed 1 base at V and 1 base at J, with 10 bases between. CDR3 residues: CASSLGGTSNTEAFF. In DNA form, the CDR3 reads TGTGCCAGCAGCTTAGGAGGGACATCGAACACTGAAGCTTTCTTT.

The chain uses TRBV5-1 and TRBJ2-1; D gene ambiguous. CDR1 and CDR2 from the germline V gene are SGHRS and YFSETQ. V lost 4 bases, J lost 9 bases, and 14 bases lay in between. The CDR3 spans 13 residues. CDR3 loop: CASSLWAKIEQFF. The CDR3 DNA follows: TGCGCCAGCAGCCTCTGGGCTAAAATTGAGCAGTTCTTC. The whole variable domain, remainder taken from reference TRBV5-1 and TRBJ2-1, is KAGVTQTPRYLIKTRGQQVTLSCSPISGHRSVSWYQQTPGQGLQFLFEYFSETQRNKGNFPGRFSGRQFSNSRSEMNVSTLELGDSALYLCASSLWAKIEQFFGPGTRLTVL.

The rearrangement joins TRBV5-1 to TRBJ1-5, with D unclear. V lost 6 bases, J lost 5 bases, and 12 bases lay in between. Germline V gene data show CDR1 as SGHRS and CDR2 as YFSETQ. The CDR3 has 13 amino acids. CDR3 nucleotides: TGCGCCAGCAACGGGGAAAGGGATCAGCCCCAGCATTTT. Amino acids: CASNGERDQPQHF.

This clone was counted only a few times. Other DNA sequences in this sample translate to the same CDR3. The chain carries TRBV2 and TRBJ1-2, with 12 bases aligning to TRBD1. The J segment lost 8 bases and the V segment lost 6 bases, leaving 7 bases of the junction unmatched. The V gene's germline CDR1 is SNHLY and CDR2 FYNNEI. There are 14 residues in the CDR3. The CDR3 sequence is CASSVTGTGGGYTF. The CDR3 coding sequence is TGTGCCAGCAGCGTAACCGGGACAGGGGGCGGCTACACCTTC. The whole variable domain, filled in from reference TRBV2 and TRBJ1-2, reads EPEVTQTPSHQVTQMGQEVILRCVPISNHLYFYWYRQILGQKVEFLVSFYNNEISEKSEIFDDQFSVERPDGSNFTLKIRSTKLEDSAMYFCASSVTGTGGGYTFGSGTRLTVV.

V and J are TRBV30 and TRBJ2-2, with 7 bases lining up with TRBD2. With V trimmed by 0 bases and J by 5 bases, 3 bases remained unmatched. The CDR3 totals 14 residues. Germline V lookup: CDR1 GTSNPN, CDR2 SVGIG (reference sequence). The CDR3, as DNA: TGTGCCTGGAGTGTAAGGGAGGGGACCGGGGAGCTGTTTTTT. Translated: CAWSVREGTGELFF.

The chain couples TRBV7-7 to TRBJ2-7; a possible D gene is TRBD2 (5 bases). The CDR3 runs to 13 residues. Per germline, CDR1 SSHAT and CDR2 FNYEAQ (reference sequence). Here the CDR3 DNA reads TGTGCTCCCCGCGGGCAGAGCTCCTACGAGCAGTACTTC. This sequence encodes CAPRGQSSYEQYF.